These 10 T cell receptor beta chains originate from one sample sequenced in a study of T cell changes during pregnancy in multiple sclerosis. Using immunoSEQ multiplex PCR, the repertoire was profiled, and TCRdb retains in-frame clones only, with some absent. The sample holds tens of thousands of clones, about 96% seen once. The specimen was CD8+ T cells from peripheral blood mononuclear cells, collected after pregnancy. The receptors stem from a female donor with multiple sclerosis, enrolled in a pregnancy study.

This clone was found once. The chain links TRBV30 to TRBJ1-2; D possibly corresponds to TRBD1 (6 bases). This CDR3 spans 12 amino acids. CDR1 and CDR2 (germline): GTSNPN, SVGIG (reference sequence). V was clipped by 0 bases and J by 6 bases, with 8 bases between them. The CDR3 loop is CAWSVGTNGYTF. CDR3 coding DNA: TGTGCCTGGAGTGTTGGGACAAATGGCTACACCTTC.

The chain combines TRBV2 with TRBJ2-7, with TRBD1 as a possible D gene (6 bases). This CDR3 has 12 residues. The V end lost 7 bases, the J end lost 2 bases, and 9 bases lay between the germline ends. Germline loops: CDR1 SNHLY, CDR2 FYNNEI. CDR3 sequence (DNA): TGTGCCAGCACCAGGGACACCTACGAGCAGTACTTC. Its protein is CASTRDTYEQYF.

CDR3 DNA sequence: TGTGCCAGCAGTGGGGACAGGGCGAGCTACACCTTC. Its translation: CASSGDRASYTF. This chain joins TRBV2 and TRBJ1-2, with TRBD1 matching 9 bases. This CDR3 is built from 12 residues. Germline trimming cut 4 bases from V and 9 bases from J; bases unmatched to any gene: 3. Germline values: CDR1 SNHLY, CDR2 FYNNEI.

DNA of the CDR3: TGTGCCAGCAGTTTTTTTCAGGGTTCCTACGAGCAGTACTTC. Its translation: CASSFFQGSYEQYF. V usage is TRBV5-4 and J usage is TRBJ2-5; D might be TRBD1 (5 bases). The J call may be in error: the DNA end matches TRBJ2-7 better. CDR3 size: 14 residues. Germline lookup yields CDR1 SGHNT and CDR2 YYREEE (reference sequence).

The chain uses TRBV27 and TRBJ2-1; weak D call: TRBD1 (6 bases). CDR1 and CDR2 (germline): MNHEY, SMNVEV (reference sequence). This CDR3 region has 13 residues. V gave up 6 bases and J gave up 0 bases, with 6 bases separating them. The CDR3 loop reads CASSRGSYNEQFF. CDR3 in DNA: TGTGCCAGCAGCAGGGGCTCCTACAATGAGCAGTTCTTC.

The CDR3 is CAIRGGQGGTDTQYF. The CDR3 nucleotides are TGTGCCATCAGGGGGGGACAGGGGGGGACAGATACGCAGTATTTT. The genes are TRBV10-3 and TRBJ2-3; 11 bases agree with TRBD1. The CDR3 contains 15 residues. The ends lost 6 bases at V and 3 bases at J; junction bases unmatched: 5. Germline V gene sequence: CDR1 ENHRY, CDR2 SYGVKD.

The CDR3 region is CASSPGGALNTEAFF. The CDR3 region has the DNA TGTGCCAGCAGCCCAGGGGGAGCGCTGAACACTGAAGCTTTCTTT. The chain is built from TRBV27 and TRBJ1-1; 7 bases are shared with TRBD1. From germline, CDR1 is MNHEY and CDR2 SMNVEV (reference sequence). V was clipped by 6 bases and J by 0 bases; unmatched bases: 7. The CDR3 covers 15 residues.

The chain joins TRBV27 to TRBJ2-7; TRBD1 is a possible D gene (6 bases). The CDR3 contains 13 residues. The V end lost 3 bases, the J end lost 3 bases, and 9 bases lay between the germline ends. Germline V gene sequence: CDR1 MNHEY, CDR2 SMNVEV (reference sequence). The CDR3 bases are TGTGCCAGCAGTTTCGGGGACAACTACGAGCAGTACTTC. Translating gives CASSFGDNYEQYF.

The gene calls are TRBV4-1 and TRBJ2-3, with 8 nucleotides matching TRBD2. The CDR3 is made up of 16 amino acids. Per the germline V gene, CDR1 is MGHRA and CDR2 is YSYEKL. The V segment lost 0 bases and the J segment 5 bases; nucleotides outside the gene matches: 7. In DNA, the CDR3 is TGCGCCAGCAGCCAAGATGGAGCGGGAGTAAGAGATACGCAGTATTTT. Translating gives CASSQDGAGVRDTQYF.

The chain is built from TRBV7-9 and TRBJ2-1; 8 nucleotides line up with TRBD2. V shed 2 bases and J 8 bases; nucleotides not matched to a gene: 11. CDR3 length: 16 amino acids. Per the germline V gene, CDR1 is SEHNR and CDR2 is FQNEAQ (reference sequence). The CDR3 bases are TGTGCCAGCAGCTTAATTTCCGGGAGGGCGATCGATGAGCAGTTCTTC. Translation gives CASSLISGRAIDEQFF.